The 16 T cell receptor beta chains presented below share a single source sample, sequenced in a study of beta chain features in type 1 diabetes (dated by TCRdb to the late 2010s). The method was the immunoSEQ multiplex PCR assay. The entire isolated RNA was reverse transcribed using the High Capacity cDNA Reverse Transcription Kit, and thus expressed TCRB transcripts were sequenced. The table comes from immuneACCESS by way of TCRdb, which keeps in-frame sequences with V and J called. Part of the clones is missing from these tables; in studies checked, under half for an unresolved V gene and the rest for unknown reasons. This sample is represented by 600,000 to 650,000 clones; about 14% of them were singletons. The biggest ten clones account for about 0.087% of the sample. Source material: naive CD4+ T cells from blood. The cell subset or site label corresponds to: true naive CD4+ T cells. The origin of the receptors is a man younger than 30 in good health.

This clone was counted between two and nine times. This chain connects TRBV25-1 to TRBJ2-7; D perhaps matches TRBD1 (5 bases). Germline CDR1 MGHDK, CDR2 SYGVNS. The CDR3 has 14 residues. Trimming stripped 5 bases from V and 2 bases from J, with 13 bases between. DNA for the CDR3: TGTGCCAGCAGTTCCCGGACGACAGCCTACGAGCAGTACTTC. It is translated as CASSSRTTAYEQYF.

This chain uses TRBV4-3 with TRBJ2-7; 11 positions agree with TRBD1. Germline CDR1 reads LGHNA; CDR2 reads YSLEER. After removal of 0 bases from V and 6 bases from J, the junction contained 4 bases not matched to a gene. The length of the CDR3 is 15 residues. This chain's CDR3 is CASSQEWTGGSEQYF. Written as DNA, the CDR3 is TGCGCCAGCAGCCAAGAATGGACAGGGGGCAGCGAGCAGTACTTC.

The sample holds a few counts of this clone. The CDR3 reads CASSDYRRGETQYF. The CDR3 coding sequence is TGTGCCAGCAGCGACTATCGTAGAGGAGAGACCCAGTACTTC. V and J are TRBV2 and TRBJ2-5, with D possibly TRBD2 on 5 matching bases. The CDR3 contains 14 residues. CDR1 is SNHLY and CDR2 is FYNNEI in the germline V gene. With 6 bases removed from V and 4 bases from J, the gap between germline ends came to 15 bases.

V usage is TRBV20-1 and J usage is TRBJ2-3; no clear D gene. With 7 bases removed from V and 1 base from J, the gap between germline ends came to 6 bases. The CDR3 contains 11 residues. Germline CDR1 and CDR2: DFQATT and SNEGSKA (reference sequence). As DNA, the CDR3 is TGCAGTGGGGTAGGCACAGATACGCAGTATTTT. Protein: CSGVGTDTQYF.

In this sample, this clone turned up a few times. The genes are TRBV7-9 and TRBJ2-5; D is uncertain. CDR3 length: 15 residues. V dropped 5 bases and J dropped 5 bases, with 18 bases sitting between them. CDR1 SEHNR and CDR2 FQNEAQ come from the germline V gene (reference sequence). CDR3 DNA sequence: TGTGCCAGCAGCCCCCAGGTGGTAAGGCGGGAGACCCAGTACTTC. The encoded protein is CASSPQVVRRETQYF.

This clone was detected a few times. The J gene is TRBJ2-3, the V gene TRBV28, with D hard to call. Between the trimmed V and J ends, which lost 6 bases and 2 bases, there was a span of 6 bases. Germline CDR1 and CDR2: MDHEN and SYDVKM. The CDR3 consists of 12 residues. The CDR3 DNA reads as TGTGCCAGCAGAACGGTCACAGATACGCAGTATTTT. Translated: CASRTVTDTQYF.

This rearrangement joins TRBV6-6 to TRBJ1-2, with 7 bases fitting TRBD1. This CDR3 is 15 amino acids long. The germline V gene encodes CDR1 MNHNY and CDR2 SVGAGI (reference sequence). The V and J ends lost 5 bases and 4 bases, in that order; junction bases with no gene match: 10. The CDR3 is CASSPPGRDSYGYTF. Here the CDR3 DNA reads TGTGCCAGCAGTCCCCCTGGTCGGGACAGCTATGGCTACACCTTC.

Written as DNA, the CDR3 is TGTGCCAGCAGGGTAGTGGTTTCTACTCCGAATGAGCAGTTCTTC. Translating gives CASRVVVSTPNEQFF. The chain recombines TRBV6-1 with TRBJ2-1; D call uncertain. The CDR3 covers 15 residues. The germline V gene encodes CDR1 MNHNS and CDR2 SASEGT. V lost 6 bases and J lost 7, with 19 bases in between.

Details on this clone: Other DNA sequences in this sample translate to the same CDR3. The chain carries TRBV5-1 and TRBJ1-2, with D possibly being TRBD1 (6 bases). V dropped 0 bases and J dropped 6 bases, with 6 bases sitting between them. From germline, CDR1 is SGHRS and CDR2 YFSETQ. The CDR3 length is 12 residues. CDR3 nucleotide sequence: TGCGCCAGCAGCTTGGCAGGGGATGGCTACACCTTC. Translating it yields CASSLAGDGYTF.

This clone showed up just a few times. This chain links TRBV7-2 with TRBJ1-3; D ambiguous. Germline lookup yields CDR1 SGHTA and CDR2 FQGNSA. This CDR3 spans 16 amino acids. V lost 2 bases, J lost 2 bases, and 13 bases lay in between. The CDR3 is CASSLSLGSAGNTIYF. In nucleotides, the CDR3 is TGTGCCAGCAGCTTAAGCCTTGGCAGCGCTGGAAACACCATATATTTT. Full variable domain (outside the CDR3, taken from reference TRBV7-2 and TRBJ1-3): GAGVSQSPSNKVTEKGKDVELRCDPISGHTALYWYRQSLGQGLEFLIYFQGNSAPDKSGLPSDRFSAERTGGSVSTLTIQRTQQEDSAVYLCASSLSLGSAGNTIYFGEGSWLTVV.

The sample holds a few counts of this clone. The chain has TRBV4-1 and TRBJ1-2, with TRBD1 identical over 8 bases. Germline assignment: CDR1 MGHRA and CDR2 YSYEKL. V shed 4 bases, J shed 2 bases, and the junction held 9 bases outside the gene matches. The CDR3 contains 16 residues. In DNA, the CDR3 is TGCGCCAGCAGCCTACTCCCCAGGACAGGGAACTATGGCTACACCTTC. It is translated as CASSLLPRTGNYGYTF.

The chain uses TRBV27 and TRBJ2-5; perhaps TRBD2 as D (7 bases). This CDR3 comprises 15 residues. In germline, CDR1 is MNHEY, CDR2 SMNVEV (reference sequence). V gave up 2 bases and J gave up 5 bases, with 15 bases separating them. The CDR3 here is CASSLRGRAWETQYF. In DNA, the CDR3 is TGTGCCAGCAGTTTAAGGGGGAGGGCCTGGGAGACCCAGTACTTC.

This clone appeared a few times. This CDR3 is CSVAGSSNPNYGYTF. Written as DNA, the CDR3 is TGCAGCGTTGCCGGCTCCTCTAACCCGAACTATGGCTACACCTTC. J is TRBJ1-2 and V is TRBV29-1; D remains ambiguous. Germline-derived CDR1 and CDR2 are SQVTM and ANQGSEA. This CDR3 has 15 amino acids. V was pared by 4 bases and J by 2 bases, with 17 bases between.

A few counts support this clone. The chain combines TRBV6-1 with TRBJ1-2, with D possibly matching TRBD1 (6 bases). This CDR3 comprises 12 residues. Germline-derived CDR1 and CDR2 are MNHNS and SASEGT. Trimming took 4 bases from V and 6 from J, leaving 9 bases between them. The CDR3 loop reads CASSGGQNGYTF. CDR3 DNA: TGTGCCAGCAGTGGGGGGCAAAATGGCTACACCTTC.

This clone was detected a few times. The chain couples TRBV19 to TRBJ2-7, with TRBD1 matching over 7 bases. The CDR3 length is 14 residues. V shed 4 bases and J 0 bases; nucleotides not matched to a gene: 3. Germline V CDR1 and CDR2: LNHDA, SQIVND (reference sequence). The CDR3 loop is CASSTGQNSYEQYF. The CDR3 DNA reads TGTGCCAGTAGTACGGGACAGAACTCCTACGAGCAGTACTTC.

V is TRBV4-1 and J is TRBJ2-7, with TRBD2 identical over 8 bases. CDR1 and CDR2 (germline): MGHRA, YSYEKL. The CDR3 extends over 14 amino acids. V was clipped by 2 bases and J by 5 bases; unmatched bases: 5. In DNA form, the CDR3 reads TGCGCCAGCAGCCAACTAGCGGGCCTTAACGAGCAGTACTTC. Translation gives CASSQLAGLNEQYF.